Presented here are 4 T cell receptor beta chains from one specimen sequenced in a study of T-cell reconstitution after alpha-beta-depleted transplantation in children (dated by TCRdb to 2016 to 2017). The receptor library was made with PCR. Instrument used: Illumina HiSeq 2500. To normalize quantification of the TCRbeta repertoire, the TCR libraries were built with molecular barcoding that relied on unique molecular identifiers. TCRdb handled the public reads itself, with Q25 trimming in fastp and clone calling in MiXCR, and kept productive beta chains. Each CDR3 protein gets just one entry, which takes the most common genes and DNA from the rows behind it. This sample gives 360,000 or so distinct CDR3 sequences in total; roughly 22% of them show up just once. The ten largest account for approximately 3.9% of the sample. Sequencing was performed on PBMCs from the stem cell graft donor, taken from the stem cell graft. These TCRs come from a human donor who donated a stem cell graft to a child with acute myeloid leukemia.

The V gene is TRBV20-1, the J gene TRBJ2-7; D may be TRBD2 (7 bases). Per germline, CDR1 DFQATT and CDR2 SNEGSKA (reference sequence). The CDR3 extends over 14 amino acids. Trimming pared 7 bases from V and 1 base from J, leaving 17 bases between. CDR3 bases: TGCAGTGTGATAGGGGGAGGGCAGTCCTACGAGCAGTACTTC. Translated, it gives CSVIGGGQSYEQYF.

The V call is TRBV7-2, the J call TRBJ2-2; 10 nucleotides align to TRBD1. CDR1 and CDR2 (germline): SGHTA, FQGNSA. V lost 11 bases to trimming and J lost 1 base; unmatched junction nucleotides: 4. This CDR3 has 14 amino acids. The CDR3 bases are TGTGCCTCCGGGACAGGGGAGAACACCGGGGAGCTGTTTTTT. This sequence encodes CASGTGENTGELFF.

This clonotype occurred many times. This chain connects TRBV12-3 or TRBV12-4 to TRBJ1-1, with D hard to call. Deletions cut 3 bases from V and 1 base from J, with 12 bases between. The CDR3 length is 15 residues. DNA for the CDR3: TGTGCCAGCAGTTTGCGGTCCCGGGGGAACACTGAAGCTTTCTTT. This translates into CASSLRSRGNTEAFF.

This clonotype was observed once. V usage is TRBV24-1 and J usage is TRBJ2-1, with 7 bases fitting TRBD1. Germline CDR1 is KGHDR and CDR2 is SFDVKD. After removal of 4 bases from V and 4 bases from J, the junction contained 9 bases not matched to a gene. This CDR3 is built from 16 residues. CDR3 sequence: CATSDRDRAVYNEQFF. CDR3 bases: TGTGCCACCAGTGACCGAGACAGGGCGGTTTACAATGAGCAGTTCTTC.